Listed below are T cell receptor beta chains from one sample, sequenced in a study of siplizumab effects on memory and regulatory T cells. Clones were sequenced by immunoSEQ multiplex PCR, and TCRdb holds only the in-frame ones, with some missing. The sample has 65,000 to 85,000 clones, about 92% seen once. The sequenced material came from CD8+ T cells sorted from blood. The receptors originated from a human donor in good health. Both conserved end residues are part of each CDR3. The order of the fields is CDR3 length, clone size, J gene, V gene, D gene, CDR3 protein, CDR3 DNA. The D gene is left open where the match is weak. Clone size is stated in some rows and not others, as once, few, many or a class when expanded.

10,NA,TRBJ2-7,TRBV11-2,NA,CASSSYEQYF,TGTGCCAGCAGCTCTTACGAGCAGTACTTC
12,NA,TRBJ2-2,TRBV5-4,NA,CASSLDPTELFF,TGTGCCAGCAGCTTGGACCCTACGGAGCTGTTTTTT
13,once,TRBJ1-1,TRBV12-5,NA,CASGLEGGTEAFF,TGTGCTAGTGGTTTGGAGGGGGGTACTGAAGCTTTCTTT
17,NA,TRBJ2-7,TRBV9,TRBD1,CASSPRTPGTGGHEQYF,TGTGCCAGCAGCCCCAGAACACCCGGGACAGGGGGACACGAGCAGTACTTC
16,NA,TRBJ2-5,TRBV15,TRBD1,CATSGRQGAGRETQYF,TGTGCCACCAGCGGGAGACAGGGGGCAGGGAGGGAGACCCAGTACTTC
16,NA,TRBJ2-5,TRBV7-2,TRBD1,CASSLVTGGTGETQYF,TGTGCCAGCAGCTTAGTAACAGGGGGTACCGGGGAGACCCAGTACTTC
16,NA,TRBJ2-3,TRBV5-6,NA,CASSLLHLPSTDTQYF,TGTGCCAGCAGCTTGCTCCACCTCCCTAGCACAGATACGCAGTATTTT
14,few,TRBJ1-6,TRBV9,TRBD1,CASSEDRDNSPLHF,TGTGCCAGCAGCGAGGACAGGGACAACTCACCCCTCCACTTT
15,NA,TRBJ1-2,TRBV4-1,NA,CASSQDPGLIYGYTF,TGCGCCAGCAGCCAAGATCCGGGACTCATCTATGGCTACACCTTC
15,NA,TRBJ2-2,TRBV2,TRBD2,CASSEVGSGGGELFF,TGTGCCAGCAGTGAAGTGGGGAGCGGGGGCGGGGAGCTGTTTTTT
13,once,TRBJ2-3,TRBV15,NA,CATSPASTDTQYF,TGTGCCACCAGCCCTGCAAGCACAGATACGCAGTATTTT
15,NA,TRBJ2-7,TRBV6-6,NA,CASSYSGQGTYEQYF,TGTGCCAGCAGTTACTCGGGGCAGGGGACCTACGAGCAGTACTTC
15,medium-sized,TRBJ2-1,TRBV6-4,TRBD1,CASSDSGTDYNEQFF,TGTGCCAGCAGTGACTCTGGGACAGATTACAATGAGCAGTTCTTC
15,NA,TRBJ2-7,TRBV9,TRBD2,CASSVGAGVSYEQYF,TGTGCCAGCAGCGTAGGGGCGGGGGTCTCCTACGAGCAGTACTTC
19,NA,TRBJ2-2,TRBV23-1,TRBD1,CASSQSGRTGVKVAGELFF,TGCGCCAGCAGTCAATCGGGGAGGACAGGGGTGAAGGTGGCCGGGGAGCTGTTTTTT
12,few,TRBJ2-2,TRBV5-6,NA,CASSLGAGELFF,TGTGCCAGCAGCTTGGGGGCCGGGGAGCTGTTTTTT
15,NA,TRBJ1-1,TRBV5-1,NA,CASSLELLGVTEAFF,TGCGCCAGCAGCTTGGAACTGTTGGGGGTGACTGAAGCTTTCTTT
14,NA,TRBJ1-1,TRBV6-6,NA,CASSYKGREDEAFF,TGTGCCAGCAGTTACAAGGGGCGGGAGGACGAAGCTTTCTTT
14,NA,TRBJ2-5,TRBV7-6,TRBD1,CASSLGQYQETQYF,TGTGCCAGCAGCTTGGGACAGTACCAAGAGACCCAGTACTTC
12,NA,TRBJ2-7,TRBV5-4,NA,CASSGQWGEQYF,TGTGCCAGCAGCGGGCAGTGGGGCGAGCAGTACTTC
13,NA,TRBJ1-1,TRBV30,NA,CAWIPRSWTEAFF,TGTGCCTGGATTCCACGGTCGTGGACTGAAGCTTTCTTT
15,few,TRBJ2-5,TRBV5-1,TRBD2,CASSSLAGVAETQYF,TGCGCCAGCAGCTCCCTAGCGGGGGTGGCGGAGACCCAGTACTTC
16,once,TRBJ2-1,TRBV7-8,TRBD2,CASSRNSGGSYNEQFF,TGTGCCAGCAGCCGTAATAGCGGGGGGTCCTACAATGAGCAGTTCTTC
12,NA,TRBJ2-7,TRBV30,NA,CAWKAVREEQYF,TGTGCCTGGAAGGCGGTACGGGAGGAGCAGTACTTC
12,NA,TRBJ2-1,TRBV7-9,NA,CASSFGEGEQFF,TGTGCCAGCAGCTTTGGAGAAGGTGAGCAGTTCTTC
16,NA,TRBJ2-5,TRBV7-6,TRBD2,CASSSDLAGGLETQYF,TGTGCCAGCAGCTCAGACCTAGCGGGGGGATTAGAGACCCAGTACTTC
13,NA,TRBJ2-7,TRBV2,TRBD2,CASGSGVTYEQYF,TGTGCCAGCGGTAGCGGGGTAACCTACGAGCAGTACTTC
15,NA,TRBJ1-1,TRBV2,NA,CASSELAAENTEAFF,TGTGCCAGCAGTGAATTAGCGGCAGAGAACACTGAAGCTTTCTTT
16,NA,TRBJ2-2,TRBV6-4,TRBD2,CASSDTAGGNTGELFF,TGTGCCAGCAGTGACACGGCGGGGGGGAACACCGGGGAGCTGTTTTTT
14,NA,TRBJ1-2,TRBV28,NA,CASIQPPGQNGYTF,TGTGCCAGCATTCAACCCCCAGGGCAGAATGGCTACACCTTC
15,NA,TRBJ2-1,TRBV27,TRBD1,CASSFGTGKYNEQFF,TGTGCCAGCAGCTTCGGGACAGGGAAATACAATGAGCAGTTCTTC
17,NA,TRBJ2-5,TRBV12-5,TRBD2,CASGLSPLAGVQETQYF,TGTGCTAGTGGTTTGTCCCCCCTAGCGGGGGTACAAGAGACCCAGTACTTC
16,NA,TRBJ2-3,TRBV5-1,TRBD2,CASSLGLAEYTDTQYF,TGCGCCAGCAGCCTTGGACTAGCGGAGTACACAGATACGCAGTATTTT
14,NA,TRBJ2-7,TRBV5-4,TRBD1,CASSVGTGAYEQYF,TGTGCCAGCAGCGTCGGGACAGGCGCCTACGAGCAGTACTTC
15,NA,TRBJ2-3,TRBV2,NA,CASSERGWRTDTQYF,TGTGCCAGCAGTGAGAGGGGTTGGAGAACAGATACGCAGTATTTT
16,NA,TRBJ2-7,TRBV5-1,NA,CASSSRDVPGPYEQYF,TGCGCCAGCAGCTCAAGGGACGTCCCCGGGCCCTACGAGCAGTACTTC
15,once,TRBJ2-5,TRBV7-9,NA,CASIQDSANEETQYF,TGTGCCAGCATCCAGGACAGCGCGAACGAGGAGACCCAGTACTTC
17,once,TRBJ2-5,TRBV5-1,TRBD2,CASSLAASGAVQETQYF,TGCGCCAGCAGCTTGGCGGCTAGCGGGGCCGTCCAAGAGACCCAGTACTTC
11,NA,TRBJ2-5,TRBV5-7,NA,CASSLREAQYF,TGTGCCAGCAGCTTGAGAGAGGCCCAGTACTTC